A selection of T cell receptor beta chains follows, all from one sample in a study of blood T cells in healthy people across ages. One entry per CDR3 protein, called by TCRdb with MiXCR from the 5' RACE reads. The sample consists of about 1.4 million distinct CDR3 sequences, roughly 59% of them appearing once. The sequenced sample was blood. These receptors were obtained from a man aged 18 to 29 in good health. Both conserved end residues are trimmed from each CDR3. D genes are given only for firm matches. A row's size may be missing; if present it is once, few, many or a size class.

TRBV20-1	-	TRBJ1-3	-	SAGIVGSGNTIY
TRBV27	-	TRBJ1-2	-	ATAKLGRSYGYT
TRBV20-1	-	TRBJ2-2	-	SASVGGLVGELF
TRBV30	-	TRBJ2-5	-	AWRRGSQETQY
TRBV10-3	TRBD2	TRBJ2-1	-	AISEVETSGSSYNEQF
TRBV13	-	TRBJ2-5	-	ASSGAPRRETQY
TRBV13	-	TRBJ2-5	-	ASSASRQGTQETQY
TRBV20-1	-	TRBJ1-1	once	SANPGHYTEAF
TRBV3-1	TRBD2	TRBJ2-3	-	ASSLAGAPDTQY
TRBV5-1	-	TRBJ2-3	few	ASSSATYTDTQY
TRBV27	-	TRBJ1-2	few	ASNPIPGKGPNGYT
TRBV14	TRBD1	TRBJ1-2	-	ASSRSGTGSYGYT
TRBV5-1	-	TRBJ1-4	once	ASSLRGQQNEKLF
TRBV29-1	TRBD1	TRBJ2-3	-	SGEAPVGQGTDTQY
TRBV27	-	TRBJ1-5	-	ASSFAVSNQPQH
TRBV6-2/TRBV6-3	-	TRBJ2-2	-	ASSYWGNTGELF
TRBV29-1	-	TRBJ1-1	once	SGLYTEAF
TRBV27	TRBD2	TRBJ2-1	once	ASSLGSGVYNEQF
TRBV3-1	-	TRBJ1-2	few	ASGTAEHYGYT
TRBV20-1	TRBD2	TRBJ2-1	few	SARTSGSGNEQF
TRBV10-3	TRBD1	TRBJ1-6	-	ATSELKTGDNSPLH
TRBV20-1	TRBD2	TRBJ2-1	-	SAPNVAGGYNEQF
TRBV24-1	-	TRBJ2-1	-	ATSDPFNEQF
TRBV7-8	TRBD2	TRBJ2-5	once	ASTTPIAGGAETQY
TRBV6-5	TRBD1	TRBJ2-3	-	ASSRSQGDRDTQY
TRBV7-6	-	TRBJ2-1	-	ASSFGDSSYNEQF
TRBV11-2	TRBD1	TRBJ1-1	-	ASSSDRGQAF
TRBV28	-	TRBJ2-6	-	ASYSSGANVLT
TRBV9	-	TRBJ2-1	few	ASSVALLINNEQF
TRBV7-6	-	TRBJ2-5	few	ASSSGYGGLAETQY
TRBV7-2	TRBD2	TRBJ2-1	few	ASRLACGSYNEQF
TRBV14	-	-	-	ASSQVQGSYNEQY
TRBV20-1	-	-	few	SAWDSSTYEQY
TRBV7-6	-	TRBJ2-2	-	ASSSGRGIGELF
TRBV7-9	-	TRBJ1-1	-	ASSLPIGTGVF
TRBV25-1	-	TRBJ2-3	-	ASSEGSGVSTDTQY
TRBV7-9	-	TRBJ2-5	-	ASKQGSEQY